The T cell receptor beta chain under discussion was sequenced for a study of STAT5B mutations in CD4+ large granular lymphocyte leukemia. In the study overall: The CDR3 'QG' motif was associated with a particular HLA allele among healthy donors. Broader study findings: Without putative leukemic clones, patient CD4-sorted repertoires remained more clonal than healthy CD4+ repertoires. 8/27 top patient clones versus 2/35 control clones were TRBV06-family.

Libraries were prepared by immunoSEQ multiplex PCR; TCRdb keeps only in-frame clonotypes and omits some of them. The sample records fewer than 45,000 clones, around 75% being singletons. Notes on this clone: The antigen is not known. At one boundary the junction diverges from the germline segment, which might be a read error.

This CDR3 is built from 15 residues. Germline V gene lookup returns CDR1 SGHTA and CDR2 FQGNSA. The material sequenced was CD4+ T cells from blood buffy coats. V gene TRBV7-2 combines with J gene TRBJ2-1; 8 bases line up with TRBD2. The sequence came from a human donor in good health. For the CDR3, the DNA is TGTGCCAGCAGATTAGCGGGAAGCTCCTACAATGAGCAGTTCTTC. Its translation: CASRLAGSSYNEQFF.